This T cell receptor (beta chain) came from a study of CXCR3-negative and CXCR3-positive naive CD8 T cells. Study-wide results and limits: Whereas memory cells differed, naive CXCR3-negative and CXCR3-positive cells shared similar TRBV-TRBJ usage. The level of CXCR3 expression partially decreased after cryopreservation; the majority of assays used fresh PBMCs.

To note about this clonotype: What it binds is unknown.

The TRB cDNA libraries were prepared by 5' RACE with UMI labels. TCRdb re-called the 5' RACE reads; one entry per CDR3 protein, DNA not given. The table lists some 130,000 distinct CDR3 sequences, with less than 0.3% in the top ten. Germline loops: CDR1 MDHEN, CDR2 SYDVKM. This CDR3 is 13 amino acids long. Triplicate sorts, around 300,000 cells apiece, were made for each CD8+ T cell subset. The source is a human donor in good health. Some clones in this sample may be carry-over from other donors' samples. V and J are TRBV28 and TRBJ1-2; there is no DNA to check the TCRdb D call of TRBD1. The sequenced sample was naive CXCR3- CD8+ T cells from blood. Subset reported: CD45RO-CCR7+CD27+CD95- naive CD8+ T cells lacking CXCR3 (TNR3-). The chain's CDR3 is CASMDRVLVNYTF.